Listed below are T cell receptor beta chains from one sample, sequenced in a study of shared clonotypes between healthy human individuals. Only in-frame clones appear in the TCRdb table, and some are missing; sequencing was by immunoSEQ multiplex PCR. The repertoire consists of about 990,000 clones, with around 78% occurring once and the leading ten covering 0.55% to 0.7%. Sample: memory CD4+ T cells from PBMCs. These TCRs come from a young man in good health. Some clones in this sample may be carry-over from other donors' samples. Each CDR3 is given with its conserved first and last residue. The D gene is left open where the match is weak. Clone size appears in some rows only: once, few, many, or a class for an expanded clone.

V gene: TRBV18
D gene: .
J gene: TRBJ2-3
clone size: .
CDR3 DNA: TGTGCCAGCTCACCACAAAGCACAGATACGCAGTATTTT
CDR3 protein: CASSPQSTDTQYF

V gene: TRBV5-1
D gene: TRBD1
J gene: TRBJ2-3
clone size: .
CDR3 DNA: TGCGCCAGCAGCCCACGGACAGGGTCGGGGGATACGCAGTATTTT
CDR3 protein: CASSPRTGSGDTQYF

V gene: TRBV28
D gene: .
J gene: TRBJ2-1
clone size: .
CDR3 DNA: TGTGCCAGCAGTCCTGAAACCTACAATGAGCAGTTCTTC
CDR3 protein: CASSPETYNEQFF

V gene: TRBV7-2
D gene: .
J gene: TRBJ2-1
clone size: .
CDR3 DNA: TGTGCCAGCAGGAGAGGCGGGTGGGGCATCTACAATGAGCAGTTCTTC
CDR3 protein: CASRRGGWGIYNEQFF

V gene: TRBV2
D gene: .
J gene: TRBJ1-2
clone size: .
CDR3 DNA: TGTGCCAGCAGTGGTAACTCCAAAGTTCGGACGGGTGGCTACACCTTC
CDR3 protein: CASSGNSKVRTGGYTF

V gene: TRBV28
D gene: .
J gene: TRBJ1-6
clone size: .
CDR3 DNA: TGTGCCAGCAGTCTTAATTCACCCCTCCACTTT
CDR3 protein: CASSLNSPLHF

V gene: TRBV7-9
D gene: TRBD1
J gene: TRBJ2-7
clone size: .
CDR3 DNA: TGTGCCAGCACCCAGAGGGACAGGGGGTCCGAGCAGTACTTC
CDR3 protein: CASTQRDRGSEQYF

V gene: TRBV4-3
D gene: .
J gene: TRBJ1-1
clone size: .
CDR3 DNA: TGCGCCAGCAGCTCAGAGGGGGGCACTGAAGCTTTCTTT
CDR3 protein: CASSSEGGTEAFF

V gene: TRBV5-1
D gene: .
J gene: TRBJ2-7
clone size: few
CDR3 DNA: TGCGCCAGCACCCCGCTGGGGGGAGACGAGCAGTACTTC
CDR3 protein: CASTPLGGDEQYF

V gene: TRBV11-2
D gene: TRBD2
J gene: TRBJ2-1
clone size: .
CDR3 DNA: TGTGCCAGCAGCTTAAGACTAGCCGGGAACAATGAGCAGTTCTTC
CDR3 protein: CASSLRLAGNNEQFF

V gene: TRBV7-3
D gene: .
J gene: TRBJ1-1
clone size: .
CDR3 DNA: TGTGCCAGCAGCCCAACACGGGGGGCAATGAGTGAAGCTTTCTTT
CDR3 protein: CASSPTRGAMSEAFF

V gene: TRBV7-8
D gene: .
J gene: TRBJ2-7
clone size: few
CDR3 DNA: TGTGCCAGCAGTTCACGGAGGGGGAGCTACGAGCAGTACTTC
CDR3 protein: CASSSRRGSYEQYF

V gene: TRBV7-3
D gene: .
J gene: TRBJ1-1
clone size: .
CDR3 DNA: TGTGCCAGCAGCCGAAAGGGAGGGGAGCGAGCTTTCTTT
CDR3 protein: CASSRKGGERAFF

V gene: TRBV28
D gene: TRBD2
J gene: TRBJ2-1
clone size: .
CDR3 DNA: TGTGCCAGCAGTCGCGGCGGGAGATTCTACAATGAGCAGTTCTTC
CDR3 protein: CASSRGGRFYNEQFF

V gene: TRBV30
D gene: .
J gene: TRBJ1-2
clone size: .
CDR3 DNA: TGTGCCTGGAGTCAGCCTAACTATGGCTACACCTTC
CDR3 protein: CAWSQPNYGYTF

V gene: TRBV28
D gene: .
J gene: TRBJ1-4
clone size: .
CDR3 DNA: TGTGCCAGCAGGGAGACAGCAACTAATGAAAAACTGTTTTTT
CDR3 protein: CASRETATNEKLFF

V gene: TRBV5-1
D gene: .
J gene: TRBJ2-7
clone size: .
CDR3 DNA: TGCGCCAGCAGCTTGGACCCCGGCCCCCGTTCCTACGAGCAGTACTTC
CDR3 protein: CASSLDPGPRSYEQYF

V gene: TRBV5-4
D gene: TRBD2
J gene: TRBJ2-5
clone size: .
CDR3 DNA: TGTGCCAGCAGCCCGGGCGGTAGCGGGGAGACCCAGTACTTC
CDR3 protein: CASSPGGSGETQYF

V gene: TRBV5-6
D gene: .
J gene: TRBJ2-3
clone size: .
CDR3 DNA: TGTGCCAGCAGCTTGGCGCCTAGCGCCACAGATACGCAGTATTTT
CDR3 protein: CASSLAPSATDTQYF

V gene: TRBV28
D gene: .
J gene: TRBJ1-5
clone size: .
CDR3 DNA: TGTGCCAGCAGCCGGACACCACATAGCAATCAGCCCCAGCATTTT
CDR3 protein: CASSRTPHSNQPQHF

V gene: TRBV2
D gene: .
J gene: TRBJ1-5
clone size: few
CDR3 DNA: TGTGCCAGCAGTGACGGCCTGAGCGAGCCCCAGCATTTT
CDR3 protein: CASSDGLSEPQHF

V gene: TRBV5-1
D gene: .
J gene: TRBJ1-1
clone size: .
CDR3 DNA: TGCGCCAGCAGCTTGGTTAGTGTAACTTTGAACACTGAAGCTTTCTTT
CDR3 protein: CASSLVSVTLNTEAFF

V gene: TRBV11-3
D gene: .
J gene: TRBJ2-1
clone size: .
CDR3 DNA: TGTGCCAGCAGCTTAGAAGGGGGTTTCTCCTACAATGAGCAGTTCTTC
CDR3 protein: CASSLEGGFSYNEQFF

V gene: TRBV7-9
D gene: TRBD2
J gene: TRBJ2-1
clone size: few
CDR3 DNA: TGTGCCAGCAGCTCAAGACTAGCGGGACACAATGAGCAGTTCTTC
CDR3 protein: CASSSRLAGHNEQFF

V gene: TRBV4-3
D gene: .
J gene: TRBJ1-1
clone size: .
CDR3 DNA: TGCGCCAGCAGCCAAGACACTACATACTTGAACACTGAAGCTTTCTTT
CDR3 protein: CASSQDTTYLNTEAFF

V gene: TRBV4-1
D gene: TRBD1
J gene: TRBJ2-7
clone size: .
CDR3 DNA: TGCGCCAGCAGCCAACACGGACAGGGGGGCGACGAGCAGTACTTC
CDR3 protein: CASSQHGQGGDEQYF

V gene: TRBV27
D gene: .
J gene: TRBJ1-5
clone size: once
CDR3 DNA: TGTGCCAGCAGTCGATCGGGCAGCAATCAGCCCCAGCATTTT
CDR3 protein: CASSRSGSNQPQHF

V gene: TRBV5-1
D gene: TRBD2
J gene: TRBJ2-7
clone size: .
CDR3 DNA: TGCGCCAGCAGCTTGGGCGGTGGAGCGGGAGGTTTCGGCGAGCAGTACTTC
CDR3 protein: CASSLGGGAGGFGEQYF

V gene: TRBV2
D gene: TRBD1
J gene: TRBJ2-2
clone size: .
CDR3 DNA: TGTGCCAGCAGCCCACAGGGGCACGGGGAGCTGTTTTTT
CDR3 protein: CASSPQGHGELFF

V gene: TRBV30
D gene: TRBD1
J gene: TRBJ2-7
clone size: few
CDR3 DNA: TGTGCCTGGATATCCCTGCAGGGGGCTTTTTACGAGCAGTACTTC
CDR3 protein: CAWISLQGAFYEQYF

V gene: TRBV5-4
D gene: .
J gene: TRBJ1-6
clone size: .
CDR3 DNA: TGTGCCAGCAGCTTGAAGGGGGGCTCACCCCTCCACTTT
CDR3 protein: CASSLKGGSPLHF

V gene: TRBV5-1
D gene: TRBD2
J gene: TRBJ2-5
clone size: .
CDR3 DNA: TGCGCCAGCAGCCCTCCTAGCGGGGTCTCTTCAGGGACCCAGTACTTC
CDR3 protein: CASSPPSGVSSGTQYF

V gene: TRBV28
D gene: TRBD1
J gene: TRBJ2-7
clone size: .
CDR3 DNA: TGTGCCAGCAGTTTTGCCCAGGGGGCCTACGAGCAGTACTTC
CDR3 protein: CASSFAQGAYEQYF

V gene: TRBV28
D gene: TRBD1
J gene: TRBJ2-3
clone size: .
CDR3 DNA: TGTGCCAGCAGCAAAAGGACAGGGGGCGCGGATACGCAGTATTTT
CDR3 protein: CASSKRTGGADTQYF

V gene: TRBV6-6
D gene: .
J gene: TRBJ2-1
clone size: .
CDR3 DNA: TGTGCCAGCAGTTTCAGTGACAATGAGCAGTTCTTC
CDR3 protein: CASSFSDNEQFF

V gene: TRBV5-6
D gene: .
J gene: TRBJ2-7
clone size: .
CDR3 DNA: TGTGCCAGCAGCCGGGGGTACGACGCAGCCTACGAGCAGTACTTC
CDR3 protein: CASSRGYDAAYEQYF

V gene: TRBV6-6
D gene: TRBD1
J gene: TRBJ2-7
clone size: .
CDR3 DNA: TGTGCCAGCACCAGGGGGCGGGACTACGAGCAGTACTTC
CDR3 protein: CASTRGRDYEQYF

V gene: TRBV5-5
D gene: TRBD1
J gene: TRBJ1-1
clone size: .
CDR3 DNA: TGTGCCAGCAGCTTGGGGACAGGGGGCGGCACTGAAGCTTTCTTT
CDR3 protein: CASSLGTGGGTEAFF

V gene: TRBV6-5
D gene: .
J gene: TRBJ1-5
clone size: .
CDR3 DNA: TGTGCCAGCAGTTACTCGTCCTCCGGGGATCAGCCCCAGCATTTT
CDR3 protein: CASSYSSSGDQPQHF

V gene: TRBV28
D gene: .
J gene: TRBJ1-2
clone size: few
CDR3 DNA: TGTGCCAGCAGTACCCCTTATGGCTACACCTTC
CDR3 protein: CASSTPYGYTF

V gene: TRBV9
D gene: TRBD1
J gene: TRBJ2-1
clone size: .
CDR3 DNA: TGTGCCAGCAGCCGGGGACAGGGTATGAATGAGCAGTTCTTC
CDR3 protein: CASSRGQGMNEQFF

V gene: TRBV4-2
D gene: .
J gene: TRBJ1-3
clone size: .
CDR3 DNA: TGTGCCAGCAGCCAGGAGCAGGGATCTGGAAACACCATATATTTT
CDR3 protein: CASSQEQGSGNTIYF

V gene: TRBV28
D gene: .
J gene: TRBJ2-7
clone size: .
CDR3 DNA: TGTGCCAGCAGTTTACGACTAAGCGAGCAGTACTTC
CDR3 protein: CASSLRLSEQYF

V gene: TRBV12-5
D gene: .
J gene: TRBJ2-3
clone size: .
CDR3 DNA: TGTGCTAGTGGTCCCCGGGGCACAGATACGCAGTATTTT
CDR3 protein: CASGPRGTDTQYF

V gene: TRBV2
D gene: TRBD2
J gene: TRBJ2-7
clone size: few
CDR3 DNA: TGTGCCAGCAGACCCTTTGGGACTAGCGGGGCCTGGGGGCAGTACTTC
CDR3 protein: CASRPFGTSGAWGQYF

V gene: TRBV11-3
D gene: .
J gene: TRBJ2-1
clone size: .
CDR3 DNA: TGTGCCAGCAGCTTTACCTCCTACAATGAGCAGTTCTTC
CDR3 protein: CASSFTSYNEQFF

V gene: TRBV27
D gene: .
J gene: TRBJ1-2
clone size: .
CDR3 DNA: TGTGCCAGCAGGGTCACGGGGGGTCACTATGGCTACACCTTC
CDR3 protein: CASRVTGGHYGYTF

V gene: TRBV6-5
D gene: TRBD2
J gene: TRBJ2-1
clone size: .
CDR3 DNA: TGTGCCAGCAGTGGGACTAGCGGGACAACAATGAAGCAGTTCTTC
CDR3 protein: CASSGTSGTTMKQFF

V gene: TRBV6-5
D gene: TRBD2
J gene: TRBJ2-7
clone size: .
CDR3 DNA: TGTGCCAGCAGTTACCAACCGGGACTAGCGGGAGATAAGGTGTACTTC
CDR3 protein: CASSYQPGLAGDKVYF

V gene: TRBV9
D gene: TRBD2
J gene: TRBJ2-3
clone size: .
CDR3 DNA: TGTGCCAGCAGCTCGGGACTAACGCAGTATTTT
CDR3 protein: CASSSGLTQYF

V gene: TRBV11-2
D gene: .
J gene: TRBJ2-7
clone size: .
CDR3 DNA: TGTGCCAGCAGCTTAATAAGGGGTCCGTTGGGCGAGCAGTACTTC
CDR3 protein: CASSLIRGPLGEQYF

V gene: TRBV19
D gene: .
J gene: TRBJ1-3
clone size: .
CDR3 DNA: TGTGCCAGTAGTACCACGGGGGCACAGTTCTCTGGAAACACCATATATTTT
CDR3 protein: CASSTTGAQFSGNTIYF

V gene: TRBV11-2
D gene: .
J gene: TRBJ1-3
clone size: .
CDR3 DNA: TGTGCCAGCAGCTTATCATTGGGAGGGGCTGGAAACACCATATATTTT
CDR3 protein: CASSLSLGGAGNTIYF

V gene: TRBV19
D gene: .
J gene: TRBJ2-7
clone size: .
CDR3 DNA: TGTGCCAGTAGTCAACAGGGTGCGTCTCTCGAGCAGTACTTC
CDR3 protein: CASSQQGASLEQYF

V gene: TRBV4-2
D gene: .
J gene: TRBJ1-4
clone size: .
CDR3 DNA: TGTGCCAGCAGCCAAGATCCGGGGGGCTTTACTAATGAAAAACTGTTTTTT
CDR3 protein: CASSQDPGGFTNEKLFF